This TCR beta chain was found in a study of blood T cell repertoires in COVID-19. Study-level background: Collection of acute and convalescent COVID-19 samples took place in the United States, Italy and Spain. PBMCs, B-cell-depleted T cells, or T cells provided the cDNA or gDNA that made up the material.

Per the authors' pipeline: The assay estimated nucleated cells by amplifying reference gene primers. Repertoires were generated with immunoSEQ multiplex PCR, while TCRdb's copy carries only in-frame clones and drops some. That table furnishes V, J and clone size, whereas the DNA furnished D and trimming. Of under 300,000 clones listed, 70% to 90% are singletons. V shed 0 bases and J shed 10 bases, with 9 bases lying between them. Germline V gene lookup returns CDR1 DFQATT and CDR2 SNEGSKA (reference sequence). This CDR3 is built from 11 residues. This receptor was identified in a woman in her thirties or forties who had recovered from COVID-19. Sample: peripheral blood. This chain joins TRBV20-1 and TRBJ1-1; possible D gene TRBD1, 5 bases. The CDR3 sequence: CSARDLRGAFF. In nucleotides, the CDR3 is TGCAGTGCTAGAGACCTAAGGGGAGCTTTCTTT.